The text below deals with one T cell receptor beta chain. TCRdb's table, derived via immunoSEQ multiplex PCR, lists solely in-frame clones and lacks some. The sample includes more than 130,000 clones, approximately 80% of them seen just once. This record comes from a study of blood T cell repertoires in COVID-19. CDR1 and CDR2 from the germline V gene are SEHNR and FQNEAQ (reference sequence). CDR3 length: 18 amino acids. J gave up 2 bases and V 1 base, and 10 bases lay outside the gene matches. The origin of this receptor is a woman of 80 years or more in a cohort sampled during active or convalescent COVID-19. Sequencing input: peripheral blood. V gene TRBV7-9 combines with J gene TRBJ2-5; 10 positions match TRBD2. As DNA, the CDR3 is TGTGCCAGCAGCTTAGGATTCCTAGCGGGGGTGATACAAGAGACCCAGTACTTC. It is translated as CASSLGFLAGVIQETQYF.